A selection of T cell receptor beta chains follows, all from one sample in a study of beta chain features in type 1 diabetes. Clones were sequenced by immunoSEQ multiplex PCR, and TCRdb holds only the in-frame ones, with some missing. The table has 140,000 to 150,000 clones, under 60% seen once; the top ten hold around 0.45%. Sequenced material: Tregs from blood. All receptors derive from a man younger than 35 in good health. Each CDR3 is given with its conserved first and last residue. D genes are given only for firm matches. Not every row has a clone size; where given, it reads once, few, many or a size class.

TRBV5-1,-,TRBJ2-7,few,CASSLDRGGYEQYF,TGCGCCAGCAGCTTGGACAGGGGAGGCTACGAGCAGTACTTC
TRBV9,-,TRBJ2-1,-,CASSVAGSYNEQFF,TGTGCCAGCAGCGTAGCGGGCTCCTACAATGAGCAGTTCTTC
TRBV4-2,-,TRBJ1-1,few,CASSQSDLENTEAFF,TGTGCCAGCAGCCAATCGGACTTGGAGAACACTGAAGCTTTCTTT
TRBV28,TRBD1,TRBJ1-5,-,CASRPQGAPLNQPQHF,TGTGCCAGCAGACCCCAGGGGGCCCCCCTCAATCAGCCCCAGCATTTT
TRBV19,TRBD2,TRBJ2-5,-,CASSISGTKRETQYF,TGTGCCAGTAGTATAAGCGGGACTAAAAGGGAGACCCAGTACTTC
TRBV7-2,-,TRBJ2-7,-,CASSLTSGLTYEQYF,TGTGCCAGCAGCCTAACCTCGGGACTTACCTACGAGCAGTACTTC
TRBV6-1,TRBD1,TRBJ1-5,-,CASSAAWDRGNQPQHF,TGTGCCAGCAGTGCGGCCTGGGACAGGGGGAATCAGCCCCAGCATTTT
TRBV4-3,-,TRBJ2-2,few,CASSQVVGLETGELFF,TGCGCCAGCAGCCAAGTTGTTGGACTGGAAACCGGGGAGCTGTTTTTT
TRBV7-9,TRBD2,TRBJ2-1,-,CASSPPRASGINEQFF,TGTGCCAGCAGCCCCCCCCGGGCTAGCGGAATCAATGAGCAGTTCTTC
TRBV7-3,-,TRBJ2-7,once,CASSAAADSYEQYF,TGTGCCAGCAGCGCAGCCGCGGACTCCTACGAGCAGTACTTC
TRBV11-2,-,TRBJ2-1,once,CASSLGQYNEQFF,TGTGCCAGCAGCTTAGGACAGTACAATGAGCAGTTCTTC
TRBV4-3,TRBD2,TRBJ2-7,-,CASSQGSASGTPYEQYF,TGCGCCAGCAGCCAAGGATCGGCTAGCGGGACCCCATACGAGCAGTACTTC
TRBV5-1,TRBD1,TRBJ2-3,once,CASSMRGPSTDTQYF,TGCGCCAGCAGCATGAGGGGGCCAAGCACAGATACGCAGTATTTT
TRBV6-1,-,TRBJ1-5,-,CASSERGHREYSNQPQHF,TGTGCCAGCAGTGAACGAGGACACCGAGAGTATAGCAATCAGCCCCAGCATTTT
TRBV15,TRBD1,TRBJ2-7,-,CATSSEPGQGYEQYF,TGTGCCACCAGCAGCGAACCGGGACAGGGCTACGAGCAGTACTTC
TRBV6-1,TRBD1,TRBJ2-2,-,CASRPGTGNTGELFF,TGTGCCAGCAGGCCCGGGACAGGGAACACCGGGGAGCTGTTTTTT
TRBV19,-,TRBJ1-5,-,CASSIGTGLRLSNQPQHF,TGTGCCAGTAGTATAGGTACAGGGTTAAGATTGAGCAATCAGCCCCAGCATTTT
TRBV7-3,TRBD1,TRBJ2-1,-,CASSRTGGFSYNEQFF,TGTGCCAGCAGCCGGACAGGGGGCTTCTCCTACAATGAGCAGTTCTTC
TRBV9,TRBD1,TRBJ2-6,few,CASSVDNRGLPYSGANVLTF,TGTGCCAGCAGCGTAGATAACAGGGGCCTTCCTTACTCTGGGGCCAACGTCCTGACTTTC
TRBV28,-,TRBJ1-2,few,CASSLAGGFYGYTF,TGTGCCAGCAGTCTGGCTGGAGGGTTCTATGGCTACACCTTC
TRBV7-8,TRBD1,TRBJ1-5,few,CASSLGTGIVGQPQHF,TGTGCCAGCAGCCTCGGGACAGGGATAGTTGGTCAGCCCCAGCATTTT
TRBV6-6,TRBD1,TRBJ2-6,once,CAIGQGASGANVLTF,TGTGCCATCGGACAGGGAGCGTCTGGGGCCAACGTCCTGACTTTC
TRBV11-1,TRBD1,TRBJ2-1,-,CASSGQRQGAHNEQFF,TGTGCCAGCAGCGGTCAAAGACAGGGGGCTCACAATGAGCAGTTCTTC
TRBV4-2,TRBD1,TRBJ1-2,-,CASSQLGQGGTYGYTF,TGTGCCAGCAGCCAATTAGGACAGGGAGGGACCTATGGCTACACCTTC
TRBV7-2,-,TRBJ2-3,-,CASSSEGVTQYF,TGTGCCAGCAGCTCCGAAGGGGTGACGCAGTATTTT
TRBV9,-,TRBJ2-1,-,CASSPRPSSYNEQFF,TGTGCCAGCAGCCCCCGTCCGAGCTCCTACAATGAGCAGTTCTTC
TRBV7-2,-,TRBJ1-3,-,CASSPHRPGMGNTIYF,TGTGCCAGCAGCCCCCACCGTCCAGGGATGGGAAACACCATATATTTT
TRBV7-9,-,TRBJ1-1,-,CASSLRGGARTEAFF,TGTGCCAGCAGCTTAAGGGGGGGCGCAAGGACTGAAGCTTTCTTT
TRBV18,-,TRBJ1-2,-,CASSPSLNYGYTF,TGTGCCAGCTCACCATCACTTAACTATGGCTACACCTTC
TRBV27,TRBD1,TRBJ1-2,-,CASSVTGNYGYTF,TGTGCCAGCAGTGTGACAGGGAACTATGGCTACACCTTC
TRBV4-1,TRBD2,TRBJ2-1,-,CASSQAASGGAGQFF,TGCGCCAGCAGCCAAGCGGCTAGCGGGGGGGCAGGGCAGTTCTTC
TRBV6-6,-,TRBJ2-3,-,CASSSRLPPYTDTQYF,TGTGCCAGCTCTTCGAGGCTACCACCTTACACAGATACGCAGTATTTT
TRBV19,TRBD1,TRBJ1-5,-,CASTLTGGLFNNQPQHF,TGTGCCAGTACCCTGACAGGGGGACTTTTCAACAATCAGCCCCAGCATTTT
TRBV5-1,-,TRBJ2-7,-,CASSLRETTWEPYEQYF,TGCGCCAGCAGCTTGAGGGAGACAACATGGGAGCCCTACGAGCAGTACTTC
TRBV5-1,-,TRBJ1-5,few,CASSLGIAGQPQHF,TGCGCCAGCAGCTTGGGTATTGCAGGGCAGCCCCAGCATTTT
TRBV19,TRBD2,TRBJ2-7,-,CASSISFAGEDEQYF,TGTGCCAGTAGTATCTCTTTTGCGGGAGAAGACGAGCAGTACTTC
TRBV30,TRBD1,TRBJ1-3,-,CAWSNRGAIYF,TGTGCCTGGAGTAACAGGGGGGCCATATATTTT
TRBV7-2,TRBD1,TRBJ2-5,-,CASSSLRSGTGGETQYF,TGTGCCAGCAGCTCCCTCCGCTCCGGGACAGGGGGCGAGACCCAGTACTTC
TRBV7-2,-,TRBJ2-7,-,CASSRLTGRGYEQYF,TGTGCCAGCAGCCGATTAACCGGAAGAGGGTACGAGCAGTACTTC
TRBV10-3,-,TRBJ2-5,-,CAISDGAQETQYF,TGTGCCATCAGTGATGGGGCTCAGGAGACCCAGTACTTC
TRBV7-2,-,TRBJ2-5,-,CASSLVFPGVGETQYF,TGTGCCAGCAGCTTAGTTTTTCCGGGGGTAGGAGAGACCCAGTACTTC